This TCR beta chain was found in a study of blood T cell repertoires in COVID-19. Study information: Some COVID-19 samples were acute and others convalescent; all came from the United States, Italy and Spain.

Germline values: CDR1 MDHEN, CDR2 SYDVKM. The germline V and J ends were trimmed by 2 bases and 4 bases, with 8 bases remaining between them. This CDR3 has 13 residues. This clone was seen once. Other DNA sequences in this specimen translate into the identical CDR3. Sequencing was performed with immunoSEQ multiplex PCR; in TCRdb, only in-frame clones are kept and a portion is missing. The sample consists of some 320,000 clones, nearly 90% of them appearing once. The V and J genes are TRBV28 and TRBJ1-2; D is possibly TRBD1 (5 bases). The sequenced material came from peripheral blood. The clonotype was recovered from a woman in her twenties or thirties with COVID-19, enrolled during active disease. CDR3 in DNA: TGTGCCAGCAGTTTACAGGGCCCCTATGGCTACACCTTC. Translation gives CASSLQGPYGYTF.